What follows are 30 T cell receptor beta chains derived from one specimen sequenced in a study of blood T cell repertoires in COVID-19. Clones were sequenced by immunoSEQ multiplex PCR, and TCRdb holds only the in-frame ones, with some missing. The sample has about 280,000 clones, about nine tenths seen once. The specimen was peripheral blood. The receptors derive from a woman between 45 and 60 years old who had recovered from COVID-19.

V gene TRBV9 combines with J gene TRBJ2-1; TRBD2 matches at 11 bases. The CDR3 loop spans 18 amino acids. Trimming cost V 0 bases and J 2 bases; bases outside gene matches: 7. CDR1 and CDR2 from the germline V gene are SGDLS and YYNGEE. The CDR3 DNA sequence: TGTGCCAGCAGCGTAGCTCTAGCGGGGGGCCGAACCTACAATGAGCAGTTCTTC. As protein: CASSVALAGGRTYNEQFF. Together with reference TRBV9 and TRBJ2-1, the CDR3 gives the full variable domain: DSGVTQTPKHLITATGQRVTLRCSPRSGDLSVYWYQQSLDQGLQFLIQYYNGEERAKGNILERFSAQQFPDLHSELNLSSLELGDSALYFCASSVALAGGRTYNEQFFGPGTRLTVL.

The chain links TRBV13 to TRBJ2-7, with 10 bases matching TRBD1. The CDR3 covers 16 residues. Germline-derived CDR1 and CDR2 are PRHDT and FYEKMQ (reference sequence). The J segment lost 3 bases and the V segment lost 0 bases, leaving 5 bases of the junction unmatched. CDR3 region: CASSLGFGDRGYEQYF. The CDR3, as DNA: TGTGCCAGCAGCTTAGGATTCGGGGACAGGGGCTACGAGCAGTACTTC.

J is TRBJ1-2 and V is TRBV28, with 9 bases identical to TRBD1. CDR1 and CDR2 from the germline V gene are MDHEN and SYDVKM. V was clipped by 6 bases and J by 8 bases; unmatched bases: 16. CDR3 length: 16 amino acids. The DNA of the CDR3 is TGTGCCAGCAGCCCAGGGGGACAGGGAGGTCAGGGCGGCTACACCTTC. Translation gives CASSPGGQGGQGGYTF.

This chain connects TRBV6-2 or TRBV6-3 to TRBJ2-7, with D tentatively TRBD1 (6 bases). V lost 5 bases, J lost 2 bases, and 16 bases lay in between. The germline CDR1 and CDR2 sequences are MNHEY and SVGEGT. This CDR3 spans 15 amino acids. Written as DNA, the CDR3 is TGTGCCAGCAGTCTTCTGACAGGACCCCCCTACGAGCAGTACTTC. This gives the protein CASSLLTGPPYEQYF.

The J gene is TRBJ2-2, the V gene TRBV5-1; TRBD2 matches at 9 bases. The J segment lost 4 bases and the V segment lost 5 bases, leaving 6 bases of the junction unmatched. Germline values: CDR1 SGHRS, CDR2 YFSETQ. The CDR3 extends over 15 amino acids. CDR3 sequence: CASSPGLATTGELFF. CDR3 bases: TGCGCCAGCAGTCCGGGACTAGCTACCACCGGGGAGCTGTTTTTT.

The genes are TRBV24-1 and TRBJ1-2; D remains ambiguous. CDR3 size: 12 residues. Between the trimmed V and J ends, which lost 4 bases and 7 bases, there was a span of 9 bases. Germline V gives CDR1 KGHDR, CDR2 SFDVKD. CDR3 residues: CATSDTGSGYTF. In DNA form, the CDR3 reads TGTGCCACCAGTGACACCGGTAGTGGCTACACCTTC.

V gene TRBV7-2 combines with J gene TRBJ2-1, with unresolved D. The CDR3 extends over 14 amino acids. Looked up from germline, CDR1 is SGHTA and CDR2 is FQGNSA. The V end was cut by 4 bases, the J end by 1 base, with 8 bases between. For the CDR3, the DNA is TGTGCCAGCAGCTACTTAGCATCCTACAATGAGCAGTTCTTC. Translating gives CASSYLASYNEQFF.

This sequence joins TRBV19 and TRBJ1-5; no clear D. Trimming shortened V by 2 bases and J by 4 bases, and 6 bases separated the two germline ends. Per germline, CDR1 LNHDA and CDR2 SQIVND (reference sequence). The CDR3 spans 13 residues. CDR3 in amino acids: CASSISGNQPQHF. For the CDR3, the DNA is TGTGCCAGTAGTATATCCGGGAATCAGCCCCAGCATTTT.

The V gene is TRBV7-2, the J gene TRBJ2-3; 7 bases map to TRBD2. The germline CDR1 and CDR2 sequences are SGHTA and FQGNSA. V dropped 6 bases and J dropped 2; count of bases not matched to a gene: 8. The CDR3 has 15 residues. The CDR3 nucleotides read TGTGCCAGCAGGCACCCGGGGGACTACACAGATACGCAGTATTTT. Translating gives CASRHPGDYTDTQYF.

J is TRBJ2-3 and V is TRBV27, with 7 bases that match TRBD1. Germline CDR1 is MNHEY and CDR2 is SMNVEV (reference sequence). Unmatched junction bases numbered 10, after V lost 5 bases and J lost 5 bases. The CDR3 is 15 residues long. CDR3 sequence reads: CASSVGQVWGDTQYF. CDR3 DNA sequence: TGTGCCAGCAGTGTCGGACAGGTTTGGGGAGATACGCAGTATTTT.

The genes are TRBV6-2 or TRBV6-3 and TRBJ2-3; 12 bases line up with TRBD2. V gave up 0 bases and J gave up 3 bases; unmatched junction bases: 4. CDR1 and CDR2 (germline): MNHEY, SVGEGT. The CDR3 has 17 amino acids. In nucleotides, the CDR3 is TGTGCCAGCAGTTACTCTCTAGCGGGGGGGCGTACAGATACGCAGTATTTT. Translation: CASSYSLAGGRTDTQYF.

This rearrangement joins TRBV30 to TRBJ1-2, with no clear D. CDR3 length: 15 residues. With 2 bases removed from V and 6 bases from J, the gap between germline ends came to 19 bases. Per the germline V gene, CDR1 is GTSNPN and CDR2 is SVGIG (reference sequence). The CDR3 reads CAWSQLVVGSHGYTF. The CDR3 nucleotides are TGTGCCTGGAGTCAGTTGGTGGTCGGGTCCCATGGCTACACCTTC.

The genes are TRBV5-1 and TRBJ1-5; D ambiguous. In germline, CDR1 is SGHRS, CDR2 YFSETQ. The V end was cut by 0 bases, the J end by 4 bases, with 14 bases between. The CDR3 has 16 amino acids. The CDR3 DNA reads TGCGCCAGCAGCTTGGTGCCGGGTCCGAGGAATCAGCCCCAGCATTTT. It specifies CASSLVPGPRNQPQHF.

The V call is TRBV20-1, the J call TRBJ1-1; 7 bases are shared with TRBD1. There are 15 residues in the CDR3. Losses at the gene ends were 3 bases for V and 2 bases for J; bases not matched to a gene: 9. From germline, CDR1 is DFQATT and CDR2 SNEGSKA (reference sequence). CDR3 amino acids: CSASAGTAVNTEAFF. The CDR3, as DNA: TGCAGTGCTAGTGCTGGGACAGCAGTAAACACTGAAGCTTTCTTT.

The chain has TRBV20-1 and TRBJ1-1, with TRBD1 as a possible D gene (5 bases). Germline CDR1 DFQATT, CDR2 SNEGSKA (reference sequence). The CDR3 consists of 11 residues. This CDR3 is CRGTGDTEAFF. In nucleotides, the CDR3 is TGCAGGGGGACTGGGGACACTGAAGCTTTCTTT.

This sequence joins TRBV19 and TRBJ1-5; possibly TRBD1 for D (6 bases). Looked up from germline, CDR1 is LNHDA and CDR2 is SQIVND (reference sequence). The CDR3 runs 13 residues. Between the trimmed V and J ends, which lost 5 bases and 3 bases, there was a span of 8 bases. This CDR3 is CASSWGLNQPQHF. The CDR3 coding sequence is TGTGCCAGTAGTTGGGGGCTCAATCAGCCCCAGCATTTT.

This chain uses TRBV7-9 with TRBJ2-7; 7 nucleotides match TRBD2. The J segment lost 2 bases and the V segment lost 2 bases, leaving 3 bases of the junction unmatched. The CDR3 runs to 14 residues. Germline loops: CDR1 SEHNR, CDR2 FQNEAQ (reference sequence). CDR3 nucleotide sequence: TGTGCCAGCAGCTTAACTAGCGTACCCTACGAGCAGTACTTC. Translated: CASSLTSVPYEQYF. Drawing the rest from reference TRBV7-9 and TRBJ2-7, the complete variable domain is DTGVSQNPRHKITKRGQNVTFRCDPISEHNRLYWYRQTLGQGPEFLTYFQNEAQLEKSRLLSDRFSAERPKGSFSTLEIQRTEQGDSAMYLCASSLTSVPYEQYFGPGTRLTVT.

The genes are TRBV6-2 or TRBV6-3 and TRBJ2-2; 11 positions match TRBD2. J gave up 3 bases and V 0 bases, and 3 bases lay outside the gene matches. The CDR3 sequence is 17 residues long. Germline values: CDR1 MNHEY, CDR2 SVGEGT. This CDR3 is CASSYSSSGRYTGELFF. The CDR3 DNA is TGTGCCAGCAGTTACTCATCTAGCGGGAGGTACACCGGGGAGCTGTTTTTT.

This chain connects TRBV7-2 to TRBJ2-2; 8 nucleotides agree with TRBD2. The ends lost 1 base at V and 2 bases at J; junction bases unmatched: 6. Per germline, CDR1 SGHTA and CDR2 FQGNSA. The length of the CDR3 is 17 residues. Here the CDR3 reads CASSLVWRGANTGELFF. In DNA form, the CDR3 reads TGTGCCAGCAGCTTAGTCTGGCGGGGGGCCAACACCGGGGAGCTGTTTTTT. Full variable domain (missing parts from reference TRBV7-2 and TRBJ2-2): GAGVSQSPSNKVTEKGKDVELRCDPISGHTALYWYRQSLGQGLEFLIYFQGNSAPDKSGLPSDRFSAERTGGSVSTLTIQRTQQEDSAVYLCASSLVWRGANTGELFFGEGSRLTVL.

The genes are TRBV2 and TRBJ2-1, with 11 bases matching TRBD1. The length of the CDR3 is 13 residues. The V segment lost 8 bases and the J segment 6 bases; nucleotides outside the gene matches: 3. Germline-derived CDR1 and CDR2 are SNHLY and FYNNEI. The CDR3 spells CASPDRGRNEQFF. CDR3 nucleotides: TGTGCCAGCCCGGACAGGGGGCGCAATGAGCAGTTCTTC.

The V call is TRBV7-2, the J call TRBJ1-1; the match to TRBD1 covers 7 bases. The CDR3 is 14 residues long. The V gene's germline CDR1 is SGHTA and CDR2 FQGNSA. The junction had 5 bases not matched to a gene; V was cut back by 7 bases and J by 0 bases. The CDR3 sequence: CASNLGQMNTEAFF. CDR3 DNA sequence: TGTGCCAGCAACCTGGGACAGATGAACACTGAAGCTTTCTTT.

The chain carries TRBV14 and TRBJ2-7; possible D gene TRBD2, 7 bases. The CDR3 runs to 17 residues. Germline-derived CDR1 and CDR2 are SGHDN and FVKESK. V lost 0 bases, J lost 2 bases, and 17 bases lay in between. CDR3: CASSQDKRGGQTYEQYF. The DNA for the CDR3 is TGTGCCAGCAGCCAAGACAAAAGGGGGGGGCAAACCTACGAGCAGTACTTC.

The chain recombines TRBV11-3 with TRBJ2-2, with TRBD2 matching 12 bases. This CDR3 region has 16 residues. With V trimmed by 6 bases and J by 5 bases, 7 bases remained unmatched. In germline, CDR1 is SGHNT, CDR2 YENEEA. CDR3 region: CASRESTSGRTGELFF. The CDR3 bases are TGTGCCAGCAGGGAGAGCACTAGCGGGAGGACCGGGGAGCTGTTTTTT.

The V gene is TRBV5-6, the J gene TRBJ1-2; 9 bases fit TRBD1. The length of the CDR3 is 15 residues. V shed 3 bases and J 3 bases; nucleotides not matched to a gene: 6. Germline-derived CDR1 and CDR2 are SGHDT and YYEEEE. This chain's CDR3 is CASSWGDRDDYGYTF. The CDR3 nucleotides are TGTGCCAGCAGCTGGGGGGACAGGGATGACTATGGCTACACCTTC.

The CDR3 here is CATSRVAGGPPGELFF. CDR3 nucleotides: TGTGCCACCAGCAGAGTAGCCGGCGGCCCCCCCGGGGAGCTGTTTTTT. The gene calls are TRBV15 and TRBJ2-2, with D uncertain. Germline CDR1 is LNHNV and CDR2 is YYDKDF (reference sequence). V was shortened by 1 base and J by 6 bases, with 15 bases between the two germline ends. The CDR3 sequence is 16 residues long.

This sequence joins TRBV6-5 and TRBJ1-6; 9 positions match TRBD1. V lost 6 bases to trimming and J lost 7 bases; unmatched junction nucleotides: 4. CDR1 is MNHEY and CDR2 is SVGAGI in the germline V gene. This CDR3 has 14 residues. CDR3 nucleotide sequence: TGTGCCAGCAGCCCCGGACAGGGGAATTCACCCCTCCACTTT. Translation gives CASSPGQGNSPLHF.

The chain couples TRBV28 to TRBJ2-1; the D gene is possibly TRBD2 (6 bases). The CDR3 has 12 residues. Trimming removed 10 bases from V and 11 bases from J, with 18 bases in between. CDR1 MDHEN and CDR2 SYDVKM come from the germline V gene. The CDR3 nucleotides read TGTGCCATTTTTACTAGCCCAGAAAAGCAGTTCTTC. It translates to CAIFTSPEKQFF. Full variable domain (rest looked up from reference TRBV28 and TRBJ2-1): DVKVTQSSRYLVKRTGEKVFLECVQDMDHENMFWYRQDPGLGLRLIYFSYDVKMKEKGDIPEGYSVSREKKERFSLILESASTNQTSMYLCAIFTSPEKQFFGPGTRLTVL.

V usage is TRBV6-5 and J usage is TRBJ1-2; 8 positions agree with TRBD1. CDR1 MNHEY and CDR2 SVGAGI come from the germline V gene. The CDR3 totals 13 residues. With V trimmed by 7 bases and J by 8 bases, 9 bases remained unmatched. The CDR3 here is CASKGQGALGYTF. CDR3 sequence (DNA): TGTGCCAGCAAGGGGCAGGGGGCGCTGGGCTACACCTTC.

This chain uses TRBV14 with TRBJ2-5; 7 positions agree with TRBD1. The CDR3 is made up of 13 amino acids. Per germline, CDR1 SGHDN and CDR2 FVKESK. V lost 3 bases to trimming and J lost 7 bases; unmatched junction nucleotides: 5. The DNA for the CDR3 is TGTGCCAGCAGCCACGACAGGGTGAGGACCCAGTACTTC. It encodes CASSHDRVRTQYF.

This clone was observed a handful of times. The chain is built from TRBV7-9 and TRBJ1-2; tentatively, D is TRBD1 (6 bases). V dropped 5 bases and J dropped 5 bases, with 15 bases sitting between them. Germline V gene data show CDR1 as SEHNR and CDR2 as FQNEAQ (reference sequence). The length of the CDR3 is 14 residues. CDR3 nucleotide sequence: TGTGCCAGCAGCCCCCCTTGGACAGCTTATGGCTACACCTTC. It codes for CASSPPWTAYGYTF.